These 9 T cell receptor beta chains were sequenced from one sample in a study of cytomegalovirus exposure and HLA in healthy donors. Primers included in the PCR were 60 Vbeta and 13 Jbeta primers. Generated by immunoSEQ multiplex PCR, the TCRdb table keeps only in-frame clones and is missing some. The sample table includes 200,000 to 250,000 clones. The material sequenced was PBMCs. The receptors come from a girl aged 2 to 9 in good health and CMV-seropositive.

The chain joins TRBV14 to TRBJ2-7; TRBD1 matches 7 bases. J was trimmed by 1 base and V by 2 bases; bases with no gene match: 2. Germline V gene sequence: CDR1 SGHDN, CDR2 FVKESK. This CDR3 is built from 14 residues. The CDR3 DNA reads TGTGCCAGCAGCCAACAGGGGGTTTCCTACGAGCAGTACTTC. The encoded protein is CASSQQGVSYEQYF.

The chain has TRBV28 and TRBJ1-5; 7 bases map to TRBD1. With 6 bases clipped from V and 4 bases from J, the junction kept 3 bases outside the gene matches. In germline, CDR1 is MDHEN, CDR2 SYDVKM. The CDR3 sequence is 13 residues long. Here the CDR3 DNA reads TGTGCCAGCAGCGGACAGGCTAATCAGCCCCAGCATTTT. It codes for CASSGQANQPQHF.

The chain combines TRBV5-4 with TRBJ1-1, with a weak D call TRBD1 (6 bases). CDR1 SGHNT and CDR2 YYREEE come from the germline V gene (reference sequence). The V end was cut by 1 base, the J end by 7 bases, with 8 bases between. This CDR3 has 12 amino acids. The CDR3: CASSLLGGEAFF. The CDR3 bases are TGTGCCAGCAGCTTGTTAGGGGGTGAAGCTTTCTTT.

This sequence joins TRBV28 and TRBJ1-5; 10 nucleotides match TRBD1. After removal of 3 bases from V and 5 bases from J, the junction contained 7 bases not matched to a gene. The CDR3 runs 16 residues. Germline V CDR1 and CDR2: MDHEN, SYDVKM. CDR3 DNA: TGTGCCAGCAGTTTTTGGGGGGGGACAGGGGATCAGCCCCAGCATTTT. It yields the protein CASSFWGGTGDQPQHF.

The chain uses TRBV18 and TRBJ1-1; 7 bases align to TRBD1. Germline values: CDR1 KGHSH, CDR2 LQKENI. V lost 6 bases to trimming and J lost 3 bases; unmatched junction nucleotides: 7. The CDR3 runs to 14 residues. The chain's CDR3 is CASSTTGSDTEAFF. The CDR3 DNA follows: TGTGCCAGCTCCACGACAGGGTCGGACACTGAAGCTTTCTTT.

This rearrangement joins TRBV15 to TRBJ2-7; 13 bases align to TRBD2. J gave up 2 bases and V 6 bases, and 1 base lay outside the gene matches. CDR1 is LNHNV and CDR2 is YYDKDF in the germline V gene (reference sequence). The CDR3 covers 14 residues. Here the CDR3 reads CATRGTSGAYEQYF. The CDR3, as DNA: TGTGCCACCAGGGGGACTAGCGGGGCCTACGAGCAGTACTTC.

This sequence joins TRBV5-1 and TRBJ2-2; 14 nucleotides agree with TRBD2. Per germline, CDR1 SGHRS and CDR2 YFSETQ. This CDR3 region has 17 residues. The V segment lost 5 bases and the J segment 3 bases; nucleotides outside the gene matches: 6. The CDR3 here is CASRGLAGVGYTGELFF. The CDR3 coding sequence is TGCGCCAGCAGGGGACTAGCGGGAGTTGGGTACACCGGGGAGCTGTTTTTT.

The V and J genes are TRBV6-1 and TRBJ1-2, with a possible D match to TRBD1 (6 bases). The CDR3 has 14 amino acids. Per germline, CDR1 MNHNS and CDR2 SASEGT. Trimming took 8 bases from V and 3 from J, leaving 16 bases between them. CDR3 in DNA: TGTGCCAGCCTCGCAAGGGGGATAGACTATGGCTACACCTTC. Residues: CASLARGIDYGYTF.

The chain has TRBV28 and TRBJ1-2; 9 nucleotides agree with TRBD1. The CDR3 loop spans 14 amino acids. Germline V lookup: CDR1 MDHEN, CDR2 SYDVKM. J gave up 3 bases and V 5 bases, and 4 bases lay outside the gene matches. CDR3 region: CASSTGQGYYGYTF. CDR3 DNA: TGTGCCAGCAGTACCGGACAGGGGTACTATGGCTACACCTTC.